The clone carrying this T cell receptor beta chain was counted ten times or more. At one end, the junction sequence differs from germline, possibly due to a read error. CD8+CD57+ cell expansion, shown by flow cytometry, had occurred in the patients selected for sequencing. TCR beta VDJ and CDR3 were profiled, and genomic DNA was the template. One entry per CDR3 protein, called by TCRdb with MiXCR from the reads. There are about 160,000 distinct CDR3 sequences in the sample; over 70% occur only once, and approximately 50% lies in the top ten. The data are from a study of CD8+CD57+ T cells in acquired aplastic anemia. The length of the CDR3 is 12 residues. Germline V CDR1 and CDR2: SQVTM, ANQGSEA.

The sequence derives from a human donor with aplastic anemia. The rearrangement joins TRBV29-1 to TRBJ1-1; D unresolved. The sequenced material came from sorted CD4+, CD8+, or CD8+CD57+ T cells (not recorded which) from PBMCs. CDR3 sequence: CSVESENSEAFF. CDR3 nucleotide sequence: TGCAGCGTTGAAAGCGAAAACAGTGAAGCTTTCTTT.